These 3 T cell receptor beta chains came from one sample sequenced in a study of blood T cell repertoires in COVID-19. TCRdb's copy holds only in-frame clones and misses some; the assay was immunoSEQ multiplex PCR. The table has roughly 200,000 clones, around 80% seen once. Sequencing was performed on peripheral blood. Receptors were obtained from a woman older than 75 with active or convalescent COVID-19.

This CDR3 is CASSPRQGWGYTF. In DNA, the CDR3 is TGTGCCAGCAGTCCAAGACAGGGATGGGGCTACACCTTC. This chain uses TRBV28 with TRBJ1-2, with TRBD1 matching 7 bases. This CDR3 region has 13 residues. Germline V gives CDR1 MDHEN, CDR2 SYDVKM. J was trimmed by 8 bases and V by 5 bases; bases with no gene match: 8.

The chain carries TRBV6-5 and TRBJ1-4; weak D call: TRBD1 (6 bases). Germline CDR1 reads MNHEY; CDR2 reads SVGAGI. This CDR3 region has 15 residues. V was shortened by 6 bases and J by 10 bases, with 21 bases between the two germline ends. In DNA, the CDR3 is TGTGCCAGCAGGGGGAGACAGGAAGTTATTGGAAAACTGTTTTTT. Protein: CASRGRQEVIGKLFF.

The chain combines TRBV11-2 with TRBJ2-4; tentative D call: TRBD2 (6 bases). Germline V gene sequence: CDR1 SGHAT, CDR2 FQNNGV. Trimming left V 3 bases short and J 6 bases short, with 12 bases between. This CDR3 is 14 amino acids long. The CDR3 spells CASSLDYQTNIQYF. The CDR3 coding sequence is TGTGCCAGCAGCTTGGACTATCAAACAAACATTCAGTACTTC.